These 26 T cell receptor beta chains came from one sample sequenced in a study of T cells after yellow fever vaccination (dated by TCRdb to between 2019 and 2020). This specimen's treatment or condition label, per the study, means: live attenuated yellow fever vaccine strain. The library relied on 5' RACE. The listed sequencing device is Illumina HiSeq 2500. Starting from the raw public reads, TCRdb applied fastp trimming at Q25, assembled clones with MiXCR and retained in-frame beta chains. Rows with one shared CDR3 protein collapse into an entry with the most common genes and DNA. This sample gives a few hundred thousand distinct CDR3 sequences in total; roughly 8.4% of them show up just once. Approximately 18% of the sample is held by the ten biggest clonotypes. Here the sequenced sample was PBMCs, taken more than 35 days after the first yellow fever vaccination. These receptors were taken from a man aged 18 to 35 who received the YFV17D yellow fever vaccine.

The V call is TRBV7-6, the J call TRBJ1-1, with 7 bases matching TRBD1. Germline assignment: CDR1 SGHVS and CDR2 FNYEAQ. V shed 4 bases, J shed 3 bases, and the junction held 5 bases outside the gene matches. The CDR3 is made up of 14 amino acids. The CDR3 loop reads CASSSTQGYTEAFF. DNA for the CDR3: TGTGCCAGCAGCTCAACACAGGGGTACACTGAAGCTTTCTTT.

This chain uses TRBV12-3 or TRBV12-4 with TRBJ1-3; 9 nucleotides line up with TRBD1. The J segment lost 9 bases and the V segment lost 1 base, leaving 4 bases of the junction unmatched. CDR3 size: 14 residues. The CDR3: CASSLGGQGGTIYF. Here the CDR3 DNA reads TGTGCCAGCAGTTTAGGGGGACAGGGAGGCACCATATATTTT.

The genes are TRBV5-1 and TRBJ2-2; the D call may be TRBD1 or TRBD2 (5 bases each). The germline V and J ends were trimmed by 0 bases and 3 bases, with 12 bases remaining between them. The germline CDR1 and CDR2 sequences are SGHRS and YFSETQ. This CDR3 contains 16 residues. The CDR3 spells CASSLVSGLYTGELFF. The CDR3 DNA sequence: TGCGCCAGCAGCTTGGTTTCGGGGCTATACACCGGGGAGCTGTTTTTT.

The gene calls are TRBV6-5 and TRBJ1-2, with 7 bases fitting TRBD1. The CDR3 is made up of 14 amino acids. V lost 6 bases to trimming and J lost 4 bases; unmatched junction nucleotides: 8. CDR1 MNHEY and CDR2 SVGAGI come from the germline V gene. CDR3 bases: TGTGCCAGCAGCCTCGGGACAGAGTTCTATGGCTACACCTTC. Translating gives CASSLGTEFYGYTF.

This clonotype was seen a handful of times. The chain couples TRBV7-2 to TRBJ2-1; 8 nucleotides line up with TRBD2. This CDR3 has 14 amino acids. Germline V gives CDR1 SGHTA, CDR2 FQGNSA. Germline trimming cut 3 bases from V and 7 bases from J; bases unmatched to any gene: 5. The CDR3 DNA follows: TGTGCCAGCAGCTTTTGGGCGGGGGGAAATGAGCAGTTCTTC. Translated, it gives CASSFWAGGNEQFF.

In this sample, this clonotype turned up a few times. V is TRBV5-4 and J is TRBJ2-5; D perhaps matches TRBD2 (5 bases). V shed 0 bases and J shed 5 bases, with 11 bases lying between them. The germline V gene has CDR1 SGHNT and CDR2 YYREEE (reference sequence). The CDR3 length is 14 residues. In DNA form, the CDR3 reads TGTGCCAGCAGCTTGGGGGAGTCCTCCGAGACCCAGTACTTC. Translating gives CASSLGESSETQYF.

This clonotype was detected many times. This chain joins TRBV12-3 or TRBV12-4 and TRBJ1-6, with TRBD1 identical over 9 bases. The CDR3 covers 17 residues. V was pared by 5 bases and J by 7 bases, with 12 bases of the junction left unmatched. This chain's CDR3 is CASSPSFLDRGNSPLHF. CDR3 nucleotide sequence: TGTGCCAGCAGTCCCTCATTCTTAGACAGGGGGAATTCACCCCTCCACTTT.

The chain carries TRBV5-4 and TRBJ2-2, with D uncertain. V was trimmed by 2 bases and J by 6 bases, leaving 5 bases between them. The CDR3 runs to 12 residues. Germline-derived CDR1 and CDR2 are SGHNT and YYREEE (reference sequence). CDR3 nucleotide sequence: TGTGCCAGCAGCTTTGGTTCCGGGGAGCTGTTTTTT. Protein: CASSFGSGELFF.

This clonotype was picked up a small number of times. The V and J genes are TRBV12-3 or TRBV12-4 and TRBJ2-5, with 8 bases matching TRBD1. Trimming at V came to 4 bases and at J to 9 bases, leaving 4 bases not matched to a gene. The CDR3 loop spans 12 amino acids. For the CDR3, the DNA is TGTGCCAGCAGTTCAGGGGGCCACCCCCAGTACTTC. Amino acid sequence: CASSSGGHPQYF.

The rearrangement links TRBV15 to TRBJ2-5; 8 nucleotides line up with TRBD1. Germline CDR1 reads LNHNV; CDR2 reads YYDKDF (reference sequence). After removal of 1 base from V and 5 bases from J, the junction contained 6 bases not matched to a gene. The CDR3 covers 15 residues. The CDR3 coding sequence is TGTGCCACCAGCAGAGTAATAGGACAGGGTGAGACCCAGTACTTC. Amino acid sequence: CATSRVIGQGETQYF. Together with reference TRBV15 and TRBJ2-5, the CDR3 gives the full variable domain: DAMVIQNPRYQVTQFGKPVTLSCSQTLNHNVMYWYQQKSSQAPKLLFHYYDKDFNNEADTPDNFQSRRPNTSFCFLDIRSPGLGDTAMYLCATSRVIGQGETQYFGPGTRLLVL.

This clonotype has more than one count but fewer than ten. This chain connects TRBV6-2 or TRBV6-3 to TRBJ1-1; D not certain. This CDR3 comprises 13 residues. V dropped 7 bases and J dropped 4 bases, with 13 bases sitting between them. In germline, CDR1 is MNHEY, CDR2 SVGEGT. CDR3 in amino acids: CASILAPGTEAFF. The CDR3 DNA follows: TGTGCCAGCATCCTTGCCCCGGGCACTGAAGCTTTCTTT.

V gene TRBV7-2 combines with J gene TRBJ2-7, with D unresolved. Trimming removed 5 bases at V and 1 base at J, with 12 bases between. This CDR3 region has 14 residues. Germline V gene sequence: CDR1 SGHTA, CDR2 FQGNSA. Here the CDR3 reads CASSELVTSYEQYF. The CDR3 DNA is TGTGCCAGCAGCGAGCTAGTTACTTCCTACGAGCAGTACTTC.

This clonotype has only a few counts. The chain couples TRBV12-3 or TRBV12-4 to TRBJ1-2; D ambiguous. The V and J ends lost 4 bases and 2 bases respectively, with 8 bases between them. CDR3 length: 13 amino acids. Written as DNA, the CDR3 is TGTGCCAGCAGTTCGTCAGGCAACTATGGCTACACCTTC. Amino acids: CASSSSGNYGYTF.

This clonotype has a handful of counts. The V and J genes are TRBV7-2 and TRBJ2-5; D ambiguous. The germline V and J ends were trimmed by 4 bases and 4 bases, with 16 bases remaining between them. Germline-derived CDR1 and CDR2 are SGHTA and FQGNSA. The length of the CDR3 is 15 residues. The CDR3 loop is CASSSTPTVLETQYF. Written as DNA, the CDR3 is TGTGCCAGCAGCTCCACCCCCACAGTTTTAGAGACCCAGTACTTC.

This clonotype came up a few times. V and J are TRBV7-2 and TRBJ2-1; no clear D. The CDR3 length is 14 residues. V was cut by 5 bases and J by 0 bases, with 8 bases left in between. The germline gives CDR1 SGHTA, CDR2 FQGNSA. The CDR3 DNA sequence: TGTGCCAGCAGCGACCCGCCCTCCTACAATGAGCAGTTCTTC. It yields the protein CASSDPPSYNEQFF.

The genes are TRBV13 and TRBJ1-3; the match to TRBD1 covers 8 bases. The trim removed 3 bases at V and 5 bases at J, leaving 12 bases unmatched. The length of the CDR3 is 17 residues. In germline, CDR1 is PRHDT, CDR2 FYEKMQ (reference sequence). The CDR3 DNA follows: TGTGCCAGCAGCTTCAGGGGGCCAACCCAGCCCAGAAACACCATATATTTT. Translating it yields CASSFRGPTQPRNTIYF.

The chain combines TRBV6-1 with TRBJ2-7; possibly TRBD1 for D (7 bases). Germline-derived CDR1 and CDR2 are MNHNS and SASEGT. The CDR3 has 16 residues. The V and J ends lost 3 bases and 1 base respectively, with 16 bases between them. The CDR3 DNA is TGTGCCAGCAGTGATCGCAGGGGGGCCTTATCCTACGAGCAGTACGTC. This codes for CASSDRRGALSYEQYV.

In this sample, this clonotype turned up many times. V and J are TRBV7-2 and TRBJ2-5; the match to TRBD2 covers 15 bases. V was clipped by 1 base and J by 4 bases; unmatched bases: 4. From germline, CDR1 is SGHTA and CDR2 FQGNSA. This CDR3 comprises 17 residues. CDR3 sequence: CASSLGTSGGAPETQYF. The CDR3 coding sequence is TGTGCCAGCAGCTTAGGGACTAGCGGGGGGGCCCCAGAGACCCAGTACTTC.

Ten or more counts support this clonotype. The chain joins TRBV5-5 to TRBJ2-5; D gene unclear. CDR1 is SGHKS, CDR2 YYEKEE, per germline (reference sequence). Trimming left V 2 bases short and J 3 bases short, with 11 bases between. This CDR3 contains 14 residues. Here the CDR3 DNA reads TGTGCCAGCAGCTTCGTACAGTGGGAAGAGACCCAGTACTTC. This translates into CASSFVQWEETQYF.

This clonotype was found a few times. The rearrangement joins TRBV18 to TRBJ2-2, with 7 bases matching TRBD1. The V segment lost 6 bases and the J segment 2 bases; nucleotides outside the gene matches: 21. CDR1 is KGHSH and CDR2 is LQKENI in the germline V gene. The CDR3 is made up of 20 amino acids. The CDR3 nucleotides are TGTGCCAGCTCGCCTTTCTTTTTAGGGACAGAGAGGCAAAACACCGGGGAGCTGTTTTTT. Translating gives CASSPFFLGTERQNTGELFF. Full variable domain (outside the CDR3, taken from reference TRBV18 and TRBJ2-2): NAGVMQNPRHLVRRRGQEARLRCSPMKGHSHVYWYRQLPEEGLKFMVYLQKENIIDESGMPKERFSAEFPKEGPSILRIQQVVRGDSAAYFCASSPFFLGTERQNTGELFFGEGSRLTVL.

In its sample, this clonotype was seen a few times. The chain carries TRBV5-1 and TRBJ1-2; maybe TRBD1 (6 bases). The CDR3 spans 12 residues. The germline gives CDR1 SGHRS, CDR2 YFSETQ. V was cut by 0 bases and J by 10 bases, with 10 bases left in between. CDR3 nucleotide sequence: TGCGCCAGCAGCTTGGGGGGGCGAGACTACACCTTC. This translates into CASSLGGRDYTF.

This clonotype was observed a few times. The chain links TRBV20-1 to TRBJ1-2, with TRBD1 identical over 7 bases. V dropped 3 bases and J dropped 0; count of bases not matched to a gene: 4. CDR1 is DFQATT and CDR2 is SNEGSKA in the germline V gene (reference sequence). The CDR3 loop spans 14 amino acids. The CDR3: CSASEGASNYGYTF. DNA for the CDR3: TGCAGTGCTAGTGAGGGGGCATCTAACTATGGCTACACCTTC.

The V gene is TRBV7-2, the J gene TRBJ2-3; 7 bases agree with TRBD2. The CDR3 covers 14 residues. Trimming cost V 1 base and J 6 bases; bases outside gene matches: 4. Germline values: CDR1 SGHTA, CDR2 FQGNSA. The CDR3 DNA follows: TGTGCCAGCAGCTTAGGCGGGGGAGGGGATACGCAGTATTTT. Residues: CASSLGGGGDTQYF.

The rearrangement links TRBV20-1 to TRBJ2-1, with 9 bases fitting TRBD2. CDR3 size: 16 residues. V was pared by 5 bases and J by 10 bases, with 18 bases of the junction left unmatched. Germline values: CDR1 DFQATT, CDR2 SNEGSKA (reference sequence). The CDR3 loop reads CSAAGSAGGPEQEQFF. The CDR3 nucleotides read TGCAGTGCTGCAGGTTCTGCGGGGGGGCCGGAGCAAGAGCAGTTCTTC.

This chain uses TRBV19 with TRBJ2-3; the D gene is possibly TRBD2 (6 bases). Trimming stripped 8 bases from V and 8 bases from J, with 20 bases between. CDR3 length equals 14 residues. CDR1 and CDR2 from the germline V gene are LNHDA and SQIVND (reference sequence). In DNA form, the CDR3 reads TGTGCCAGTGGATCGCTGGGGGGAATAGGTACGCAGTATTTT. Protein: CASGSLGGIGTQYF.

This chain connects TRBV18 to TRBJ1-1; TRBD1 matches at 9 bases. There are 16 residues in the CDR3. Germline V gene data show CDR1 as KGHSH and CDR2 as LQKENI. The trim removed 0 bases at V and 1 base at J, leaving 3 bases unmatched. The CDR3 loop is CASSPPGQGENTEAFF. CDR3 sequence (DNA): TGTGCCAGCTCACCACCGGGACAGGGCGAGAACACTGAAGCTTTCTTT.